This TCR beta chain was captured in a study of identical twins. Study observations and caveats: There were fewer insertions in abundant cord blood beta clonotypes, but memory repertoires showed no such pattern.

Of note for this clonotype: Its cognate antigen is unknown.

Per the germline V gene, CDR1 is SGHKS and CDR2 is YYEKEE (reference sequence). V was shortened by 5 bases and J by 5 bases, with 13 bases between the two germline ends. The CDR3 has 13 residues. TCRdb ran MiXCR on the 5' RACE reads and lists one entry per CDR3 protein. The sample lists 400,000 to 650,000 distinct CDR3 sequences; 20% to 25% were seen once. This sample was also put to use in a study of T cells expressing NK-cell markers. In that study: Five or six of the donors carried dominant NKG2C+ clonotypes that took up roughly 1.0-7.0% of their CD8+ T cells.

This TCR was recovered from a woman aged 18-29 years in good health. V and J are TRBV5-5 and TRBJ2-5; D tentatively reads TRBD1 or TRBD2 (5 bases each). The sequenced sample was CD4+ T cells sorted from blood. This CDR3 reads CASRGRAVETQYF. CDR3 DNA sequence: TGTGCCAGCAGGGGACGGGCAGTTGAGACCCAGTACTTC.